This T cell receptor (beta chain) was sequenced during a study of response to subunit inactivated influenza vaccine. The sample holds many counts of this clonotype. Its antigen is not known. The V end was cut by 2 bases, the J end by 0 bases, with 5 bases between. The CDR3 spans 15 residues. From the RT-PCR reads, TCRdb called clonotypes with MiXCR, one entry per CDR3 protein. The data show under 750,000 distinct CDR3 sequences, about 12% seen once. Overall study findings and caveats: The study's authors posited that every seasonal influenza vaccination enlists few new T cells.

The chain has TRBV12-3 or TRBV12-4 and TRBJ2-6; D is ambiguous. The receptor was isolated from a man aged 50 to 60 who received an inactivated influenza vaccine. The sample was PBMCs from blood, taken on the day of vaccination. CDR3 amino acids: CASSLRNSGANVLTF. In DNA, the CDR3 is TGTGCCAGCAGTTTAAGGAACTCTGGGGCCAACGTCCTGACTTTC.